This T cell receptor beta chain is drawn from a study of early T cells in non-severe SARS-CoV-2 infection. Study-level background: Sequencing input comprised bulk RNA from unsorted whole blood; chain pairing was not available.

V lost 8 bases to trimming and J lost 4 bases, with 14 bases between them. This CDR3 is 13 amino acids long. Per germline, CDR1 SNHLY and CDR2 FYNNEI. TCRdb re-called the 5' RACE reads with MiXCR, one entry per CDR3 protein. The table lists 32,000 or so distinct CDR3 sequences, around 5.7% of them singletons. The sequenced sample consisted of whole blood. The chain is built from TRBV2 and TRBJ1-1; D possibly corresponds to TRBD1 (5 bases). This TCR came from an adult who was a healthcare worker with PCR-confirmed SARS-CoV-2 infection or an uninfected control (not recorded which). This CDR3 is CASEGDRGTEAFF. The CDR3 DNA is TGTGCCAGCGAAGGGGATCGAGGCACTGAAGCTTTCTTT.